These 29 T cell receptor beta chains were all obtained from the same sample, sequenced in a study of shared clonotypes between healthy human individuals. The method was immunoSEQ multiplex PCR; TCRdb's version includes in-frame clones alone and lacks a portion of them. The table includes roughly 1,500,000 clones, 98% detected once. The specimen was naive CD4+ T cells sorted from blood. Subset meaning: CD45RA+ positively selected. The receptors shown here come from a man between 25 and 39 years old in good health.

DNA of the CDR3: TGTGCCAGCAGCCCGGGGGGGTTCTACGAGCAGTACTTC. Translated, it gives CASSPGGFYEQYF. The chain couples TRBV5-5 to TRBJ2-7, with 8 bases matching TRBD2. The CDR3 covers 13 residues. Germline CDR1 reads SGHKS; CDR2 reads YYEKEE (reference sequence). V was pared by 4 bases and J by 3 bases, with 3 bases of the junction left unmatched.

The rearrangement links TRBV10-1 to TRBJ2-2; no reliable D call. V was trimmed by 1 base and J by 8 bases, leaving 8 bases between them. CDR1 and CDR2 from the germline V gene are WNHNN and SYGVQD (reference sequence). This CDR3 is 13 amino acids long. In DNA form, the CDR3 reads TGCGCCAGCAGTGAGTGGGGTGTGGGGGAGCTGTTTTTT. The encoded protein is CASSEWGVGELFF.

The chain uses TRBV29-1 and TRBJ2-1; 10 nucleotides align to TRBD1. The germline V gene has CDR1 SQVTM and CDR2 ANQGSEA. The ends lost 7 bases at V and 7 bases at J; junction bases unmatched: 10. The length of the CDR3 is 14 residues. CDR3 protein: CSARQGAGWNEQFF. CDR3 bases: TGCAGCGCCCGACAGGGGGCAGGGTGGAATGAGCAGTTCTTC.

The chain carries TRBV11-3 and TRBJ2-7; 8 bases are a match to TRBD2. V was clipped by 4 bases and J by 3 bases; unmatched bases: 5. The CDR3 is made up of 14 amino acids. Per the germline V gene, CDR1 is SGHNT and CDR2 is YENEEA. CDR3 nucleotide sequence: TGTGCCAGCAGCTCGGGGGGGGTAAACTACGAGCAGTACTTC. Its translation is CASSSGGVNYEQYF.

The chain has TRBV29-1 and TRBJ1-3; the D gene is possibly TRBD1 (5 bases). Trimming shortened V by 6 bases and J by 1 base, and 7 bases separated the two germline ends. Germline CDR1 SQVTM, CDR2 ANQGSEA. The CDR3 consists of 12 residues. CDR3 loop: CSVQGSGNTIYF. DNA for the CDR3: TGCAGCGTGCAGGGTTCTGGAAACACCATATATTTT.

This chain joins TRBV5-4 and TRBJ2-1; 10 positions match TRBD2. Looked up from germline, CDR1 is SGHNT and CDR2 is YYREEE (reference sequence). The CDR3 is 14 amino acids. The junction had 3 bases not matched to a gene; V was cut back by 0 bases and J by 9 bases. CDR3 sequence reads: CASSLASGRSEQFF. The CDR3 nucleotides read TGTGCCAGCAGCTTGGCTAGCGGGAGATCTGAGCAGTTCTTC.

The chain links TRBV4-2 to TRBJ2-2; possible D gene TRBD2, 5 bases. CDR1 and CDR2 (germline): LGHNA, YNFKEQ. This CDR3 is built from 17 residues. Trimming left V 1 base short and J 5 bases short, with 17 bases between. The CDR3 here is CASSQVEAVLTTGELFF. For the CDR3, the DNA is TGTGCCAGCAGCCAAGTTGAAGCGGTACTAACTACCGGGGAGCTGTTTTTT.

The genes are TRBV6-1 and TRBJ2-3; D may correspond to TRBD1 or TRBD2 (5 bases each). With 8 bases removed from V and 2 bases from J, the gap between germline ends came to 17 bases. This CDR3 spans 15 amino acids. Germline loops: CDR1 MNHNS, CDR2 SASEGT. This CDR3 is CASGATREPTDTQYF. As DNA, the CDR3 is TGTGCCAGCGGGGCTACACGGGAACCCACAGATACGCAGTATTTT.

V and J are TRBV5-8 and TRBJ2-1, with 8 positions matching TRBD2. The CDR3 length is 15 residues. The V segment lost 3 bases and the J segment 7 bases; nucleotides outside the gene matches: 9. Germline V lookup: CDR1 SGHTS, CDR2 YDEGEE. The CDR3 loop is CASSSWTSPPNEQFF. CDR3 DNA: TGTGCCAGCAGCTCTTGGACTAGCCCACCTAATGAGCAGTTCTTC.

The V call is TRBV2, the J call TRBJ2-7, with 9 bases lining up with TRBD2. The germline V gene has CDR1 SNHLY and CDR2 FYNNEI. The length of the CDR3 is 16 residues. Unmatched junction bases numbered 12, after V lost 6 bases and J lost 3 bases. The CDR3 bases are TGTGCCAGCAGAGAACGACCGGGACTAGCCTTCTACGAGCAGTACTTC. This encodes CASRERPGLAFYEQYF.

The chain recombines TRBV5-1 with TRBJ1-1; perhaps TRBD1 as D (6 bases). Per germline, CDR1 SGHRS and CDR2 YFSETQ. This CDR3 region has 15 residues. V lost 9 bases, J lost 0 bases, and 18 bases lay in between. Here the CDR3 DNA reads TGCGCCACCTCTGACCGGTCAGGGGTGAACACTGAAGCTTTCTTT. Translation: CATSDRSGVNTEAFF.

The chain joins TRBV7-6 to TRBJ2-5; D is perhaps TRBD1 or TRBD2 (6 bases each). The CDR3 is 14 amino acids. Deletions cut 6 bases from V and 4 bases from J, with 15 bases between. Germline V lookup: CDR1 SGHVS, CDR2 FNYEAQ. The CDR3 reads CASSLIQGGETQYF. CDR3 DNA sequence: TGTGCCAGCAGTCTGATACAGGGAGGAGAGACCCAGTACTTC.

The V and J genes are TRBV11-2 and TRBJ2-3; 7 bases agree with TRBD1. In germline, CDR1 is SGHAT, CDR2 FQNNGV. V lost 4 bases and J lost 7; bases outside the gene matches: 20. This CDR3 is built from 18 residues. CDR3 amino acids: CASSWGQIAGTPSNTQYF. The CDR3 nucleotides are TGTGCCAGCAGCTGGGGACAGATAGCCGGGACCCCATCCAATACGCAGTATTTT.

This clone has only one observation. The CDR3 DNA sequence: TGTGCCAGCTCACCAGTTGGTCGGGGCGGCAATCAGCCCCAGCATTTT. Translated, it gives CASSPVGRGGNQPQHF. The chain joins TRBV18 to TRBJ1-5, with D perhaps matching TRBD1 (5 bases). The germline gives CDR1 KGHSH, CDR2 LQKENI. The CDR3 contains 16 residues. V was cut by 2 bases and J by 2 bases, with 13 bases left in between.

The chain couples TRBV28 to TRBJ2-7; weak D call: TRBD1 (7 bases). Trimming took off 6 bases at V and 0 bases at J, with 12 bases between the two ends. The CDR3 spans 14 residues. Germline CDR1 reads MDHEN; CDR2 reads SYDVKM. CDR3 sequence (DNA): TGTGCCAGCAGGCGGGACAGCACCTCCTACGAGCAGTACTTC. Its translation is CASRRDSTSYEQYF. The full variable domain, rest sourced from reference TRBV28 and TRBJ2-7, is DVKVTQSSRYLVKRTGEKVFLECVQDMDHENMFWYRQDPGLGLRLIYFSYDVKMKEKGDIPEGYSVSREKKERFSLILESASTNQTSMYLCASRRDSTSYEQYFGPGTRLTVT.

CDR3 protein: CASSEARGQLNEKLFF. The CDR3 DNA reads TGTGCCAGCAGTGAAGCGCGAGGACAGCTGAATGAAAAACTGTTTTTT. The chain is built from TRBV2 and TRBJ1-4, with a tentative D call TRBD1 (6 bases). V lost 0 bases and J lost 5, with 13 bases in between. CDR1 is SNHLY and CDR2 is FYNNEI in the germline V gene. CDR3 length equals 16 residues.

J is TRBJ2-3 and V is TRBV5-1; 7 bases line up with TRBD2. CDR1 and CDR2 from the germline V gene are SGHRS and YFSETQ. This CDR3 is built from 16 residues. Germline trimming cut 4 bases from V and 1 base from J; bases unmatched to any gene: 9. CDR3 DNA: TGCGCCAGCAGCCCTTGGGCTAGCGGAGGCACAGATACGCAGTATTTT. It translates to CASSPWASGGTDTQYF.

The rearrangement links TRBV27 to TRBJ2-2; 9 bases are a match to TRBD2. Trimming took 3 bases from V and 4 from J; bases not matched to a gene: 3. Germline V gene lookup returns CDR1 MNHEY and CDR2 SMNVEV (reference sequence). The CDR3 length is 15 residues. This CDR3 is CASSFLAGFTGELFF. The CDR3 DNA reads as TGTGCCAGCAGTTTCCTAGCGGGATTCACCGGGGAGCTGTTTTTT.

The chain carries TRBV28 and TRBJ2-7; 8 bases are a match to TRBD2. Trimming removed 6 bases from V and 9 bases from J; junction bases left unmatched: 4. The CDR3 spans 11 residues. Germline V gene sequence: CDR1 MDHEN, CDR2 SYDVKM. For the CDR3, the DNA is TGTGCCAGCAGCCGGGGGGGGCCGCAGTACTTC. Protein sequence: CASSRGGPQYF.

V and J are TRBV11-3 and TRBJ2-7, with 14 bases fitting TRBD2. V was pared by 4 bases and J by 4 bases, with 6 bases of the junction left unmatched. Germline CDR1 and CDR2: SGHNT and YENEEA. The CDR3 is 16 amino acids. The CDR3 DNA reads TGTGCCAGCAGCTCGGGAGGGACTAGCGGGAGTTACGAGCAGTACTTC. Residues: CASSSGGTSGSYEQYF. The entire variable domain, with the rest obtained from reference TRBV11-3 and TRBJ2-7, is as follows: EAGVVQSPRYKIIEKKQPVAFWCNPISGHNTLYWYLQNLGQGPELLIRYENEEAVDDSQLPKDRFSAERLKGVDSTLKIQPAELGDSAVYLCASSSGGTSGSYEQYFGPGTRLTVT.

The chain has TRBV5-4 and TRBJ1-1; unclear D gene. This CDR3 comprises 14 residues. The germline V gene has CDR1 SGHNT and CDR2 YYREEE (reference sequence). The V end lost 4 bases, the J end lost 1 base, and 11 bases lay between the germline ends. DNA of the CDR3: TGTGCCAGCAGCCTTGGAGCCCAGAACACTGAAGCTTTCTTT. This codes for CASSLGAQNTEAFF.

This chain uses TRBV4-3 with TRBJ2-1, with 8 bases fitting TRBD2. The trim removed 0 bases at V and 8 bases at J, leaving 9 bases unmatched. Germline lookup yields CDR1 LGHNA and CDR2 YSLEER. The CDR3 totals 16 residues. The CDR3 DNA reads TGCGCCAGCAGCCAAGATTTCGGACTAGCTTTCGATGAGCAGTTCTTC. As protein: CASSQDFGLAFDEQFF.

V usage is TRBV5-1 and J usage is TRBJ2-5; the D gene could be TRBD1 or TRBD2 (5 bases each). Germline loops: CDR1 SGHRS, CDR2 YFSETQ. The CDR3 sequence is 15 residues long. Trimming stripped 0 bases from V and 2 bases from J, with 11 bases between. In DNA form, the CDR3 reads TGCGCCAGCAGCTTGGACGGGGCAGGGCAAGAGACCCAGTACTTC. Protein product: CASSLDGAGQETQYF.

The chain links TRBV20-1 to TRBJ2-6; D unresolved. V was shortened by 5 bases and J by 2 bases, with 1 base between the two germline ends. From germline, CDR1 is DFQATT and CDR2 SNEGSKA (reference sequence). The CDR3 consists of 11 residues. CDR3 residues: CSAAGANVLTF. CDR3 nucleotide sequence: TGCAGTGCTGCTGGGGCCAACGTCCTGACTTTC.

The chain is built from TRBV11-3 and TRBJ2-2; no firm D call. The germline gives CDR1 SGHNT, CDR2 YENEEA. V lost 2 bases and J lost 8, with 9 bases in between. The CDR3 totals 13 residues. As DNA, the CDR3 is TGTGCCAGCAGCTTATTCCCGACAGGGGAGCTGTTTTTT. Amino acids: CASSLFPTGELFF. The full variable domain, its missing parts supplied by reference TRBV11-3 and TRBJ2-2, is EAGVVQSPRYKIIEKKQPVAFWCNPISGHNTLYWYLQNLGQGPELLIRYENEEAVDDSQLPKDRFSAERLKGVDSTLKIQPAELGDSAVYLCASSLFPTGELFFGEGSRLTVL.

CDR3 DNA: TGTGCCAGCAGCCGGACAGGGGGCCGGCGGCCCCAGCATTTT. Its translation is CASSRTGGRRPQHF. The chain employs TRBV6-5 and TRBJ1-5; 11 nucleotides line up with TRBD1. The V segment lost 6 bases and the J segment 9 bases; nucleotides outside the gene matches: 7. The length of the CDR3 is 14 residues. Germline-derived CDR1 and CDR2 are MNHEY and SVGAGI.

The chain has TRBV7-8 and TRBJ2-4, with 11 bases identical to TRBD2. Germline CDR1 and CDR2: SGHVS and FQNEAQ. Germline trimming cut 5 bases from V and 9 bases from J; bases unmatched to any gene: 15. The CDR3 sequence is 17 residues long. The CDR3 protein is CASSPLVASGRRSIQYF. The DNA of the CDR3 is TGTGCCAGCAGCCCCCTTGTGGCTAGCGGGAGGCGGAGCATTCAGTACTTC. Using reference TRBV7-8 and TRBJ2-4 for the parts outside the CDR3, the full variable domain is GAGVSQSPRYKVAKRGQDVALRCDPISGHVSLFWYQQALGQGPEFLTYFQNEAQLDKSGLPSDRFFAERPEGSVSTLKIQRTQQEDSAVYLCASSPLVASGRRSIQYFGAGTRLSVL.

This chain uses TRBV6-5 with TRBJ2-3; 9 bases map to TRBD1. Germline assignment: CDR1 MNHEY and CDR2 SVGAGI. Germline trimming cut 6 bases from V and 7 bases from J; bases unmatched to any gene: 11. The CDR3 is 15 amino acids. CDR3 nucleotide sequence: TGTGCCAGCAGCCGCGGGGGACAGGGTACGCATACGCAGTATTTT. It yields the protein CASSRGGQGTHTQYF.

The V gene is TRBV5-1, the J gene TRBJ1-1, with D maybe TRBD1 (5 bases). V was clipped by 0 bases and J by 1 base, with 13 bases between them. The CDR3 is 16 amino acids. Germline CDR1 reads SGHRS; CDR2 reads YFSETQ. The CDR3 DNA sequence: TGCGCCAGCAGCTTGGTGGCAGGGCAAGCGAACACTGAAGCTTTCTTT. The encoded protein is CASSLVAGQANTEAFF. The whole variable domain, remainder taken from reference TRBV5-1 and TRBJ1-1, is KAGVTQTPRYLIKTRGQQVTLSCSPISGHRSVSWYQQTPGQGLQFLFEYFSETQRNKGNFPGRFSGRQFSNSRSEMNVSTLELGDSALYLCASSLVAGQANTEAFFGQGTRLTVV.